The next 7 T cell receptor beta chains were all read from a single sample in a study of Ad26.COV2.S vaccination and SARS-CoV-2 variants. Only in-frame clones appear in the TCRdb table, and some are missing; sequencing was by immunoSEQ multiplex PCR. This table has roughly 380,000 clones, about 91% appearing once. Sequenced material: peripheral blood, taken after recovery from COVID-19. These TCRs come from a human donor who had recovered from COVID-19.

The J gene is TRBJ2-2, the V gene TRBV12-5; 16 bases fit TRBD2. V trimming: 5 bases; J trimming: 5 bases; junction bases outside the gene matches: 11. The CDR3 contains 19 residues. Germline V CDR1 and CDR2: LGHNT, FRNRAP. The CDR3 spells CASGTVPGLAGGLTGELFF. CDR3 coding DNA: TGTGCTAGTGGTACTGTCCCGGGACTAGCGGGGGGGTTAACCGGGGAGCTGTTTTTT.

This clone has just one count. The rearrangement joins TRBV6-5 to TRBJ2-5; a possible D gene is TRBD1 (5 bases). Trimming pared 6 bases from V and 4 bases from J, leaving 12 bases between. The germline V gene encodes CDR1 MNHEY and CDR2 SVGAGI. CDR3 size: 13 residues. For the CDR3, the DNA is TGTGCCAGCAGAAAGGACATGCCAGAGACCCAGTACTTC. It yields the protein CASRKDMPETQYF.

Remarks on this clone: A read error may account for a junction end that differs from germline. This rearrangement joins TRBV18 to TRBJ1-4; D is ambiguous. This CDR3 has 14 residues. CDR1 and CDR2 (germline): KGHSH, LQKENI. The CDR3 DNA sequence: TGTGCCAGCTCACCACAACAGCCCAATGACAAACTGTTTTTT. Residues: CASSPQQPNDKLFF.

The V call is TRBV19, the J call TRBJ2-7; 9 bases fit TRBD1. Germline V CDR1 and CDR2: LNHDA, SQIVND (reference sequence). The CDR3 has 15 residues. The V segment lost 4 bases and the J segment 5 bases; nucleotides outside the gene matches: 9. The CDR3 loop is CASSNRQGVGHEQYF. CDR3 sequence (DNA): TGTGCCAGTAGTAACCGACAGGGGGTCGGCCACGAGCAGTACTTC.

The J gene is TRBJ2-3, the V gene TRBV15; 8 bases are shared with TRBD2. After removal of 1 base from V and 4 bases from J, the junction contained 7 bases not matched to a gene. The CDR3 consists of 16 residues. Germline CDR1 reads LNHNV; CDR2 reads YYDKDF (reference sequence). CDR3 amino acids: CATSRGRGGRADTQYF. As DNA, the CDR3 is TGTGCCACCAGCAGAGGCCGGGGGGGCAGGGCAGATACGCAGTATTTT.

V is TRBV19 and J is TRBJ2-6; perhaps TRBD1 as D (6 bases). The length of the CDR3 is 22 residues. The ends were cut back, 0 bases at V and 2 bases at J, with 26 bases in the middle. The germline gives CDR1 LNHDA, CDR2 SQIVND (reference sequence). The CDR3 is CASSIDQVWGLRGAPGANVLTF. Written as DNA, the CDR3 is TGTGCCAGTAGTATAGATCAGGTTTGGGGTCTCAGGGGAGCCCCTGGGGCCAACGTCCTGACTTTC.

V is TRBV6-5 and J is TRBJ2-1, with 10 positions matching TRBD2. With 5 bases clipped from V and 4 bases from J, the junction kept 5 bases outside the gene matches. The germline gives CDR1 MNHEY, CDR2 SVGAGI. The CDR3 runs to 15 residues. The CDR3 sequence is CASSLTSGRYNEQFF. The CDR3 DNA is TGTGCCAGCAGTCTGACTAGCGGGCGTTACAATGAGCAGTTCTTC.